This T cell receptor beta chain is from a study of CXCR3-negative and CXCR3-positive naive CD8 T cells. Judged by frequency, this clonotype is medium-sized. No antigen is known for it. In preparing the TRB cDNA libraries, 5' RACE with UMI labels was used. Reanalyzing the 5' RACE reads, TCRdb keeps one entry per CDR3 protein, without DNA. The sample data list 8,800 or so distinct CDR3 sequences. Notes on the study in general: Across naive subsets, surface CD5 expression was comparable, and TCR strength was inferred from properties of the TRB CDR3. Comparably high diversity was seen in both naive subsets, and much lower diversity in memory CD8+ cells. Naive cells used TRBV-TRBJ genes in much the same way whether CXCR3-negative or CXCR3-positive; memory cells did not.

A CD45RO-CCR7+CD27+CD95- profile was what naive CD8+ T cells displayed. Sequences were obtained from naive CXCR3- CD8+ T cells from blood. Stated subset: CD45RO-CCR7+CD27+CD95- naive CD8+ T cells lacking CXCR3 (TNR3-). This sequence originates from a human donor in good health. Some clones in this sample may be carry-over from other donors' samples.

CDR3 sequence reads: CASSPPGPAGVWNEQFF. The chain recombines TRBV18 with TRBJ2-1; TCRdb's D gene call, TRBD2, goes unchecked for lack of DNA. The CDR3 is 17 amino acids. Germline V gene data show CDR1 as KGHSH and CDR2 as LQKENI.